This entry describes one T cell receptor beta chain. The CDR3 loop spans 13 amino acids. Germline values: CDR1 SNHLY, CDR2 FYNNEI. V gave up 7 bases and J gave up 4 bases, with 11 bases separating them. The table came from immunoSEQ multiplex PCR; TCRdb's copy has only in-frame clones and leaves some out. The repertoire includes approximately 280,000 clones, about 91% of them detected once, and around 12% sits in the top ten. This specimen comes from a study of blood T cell repertoires in COVID-19. Study-level information: PBMCs, B-cell-depleted T cells, or T cells were the source of the cDNA or gDNA that made up the material.

The source of this sequence is a woman aged 55-69 years with acute or convalescent COVID-19. This sequence joins TRBV2 and TRBJ1-3; no clear D gene. Sequencing was performed on peripheral blood. The DNA for the CDR3 is TGTGCCAGCAATCGGGTGTCCGGAAACACCATATATTTT. Its translation is CASNRVSGNTIYF.